These T cell receptor beta chains were read from a single sample in a study of post-analysis software for immune sequencing data. MiXCR was run by TCRdb on the PCR reads, yielding one entry per CDR3 protein. The sample records 650,000 to 850,000 distinct CDR3 sequences, around 50% being singletons. Sample: blood. These receptors all come from a girl aged 10 to 17 with multiple sclerosis. Both conserved end residues are part of each CDR3. The D gene is left open where the match is weak. Part of the rows lack a size; the others show once, few, many or a class for expanded clones.

cdr3_nt,cdr3_aa,clone_size,d_call,j_call,v_call
TGTGCCAGCAGCGAGGAAGCGGCCAGAGAAGCTTTCTTT,CASSEEAAREAFF,few,.,TRBJ1-1,TRBV25-1
TGTGCCAGCAGCTTGGGTGGGTTTGGAGAGACCCAGTACTTC,CASSLGGFGETQYF,.,.,TRBJ2-5,TRBV7-2
TGTGCCAGCAGCCAAGCGAAACGCTCTGGGGCCAACGTCCTGACTTTC,CASSQAKRSGANVLTF,.,.,TRBJ2-6,TRBV3-1
TGTGCCATCAGCGAAAACAGGGGCCCCTACGAGCAGTACTTC,CAISENRGPYEQYF,.,TRBD1,TRBJ2-7,TRBV10-3
TGCAGCGTACTCTCCCGGCAGGCCGGTAGGAATGAGCAGTTCTTC,CSVLSRQAGRNEQFF,.,.,TRBJ2-1,TRBV29-1
TGTGCCAGCAGTTCCCTAGCGGGCCACCATCTTGCGGGAAATACGCAGTATTTT,CASSSLAGHHLAGNTQYF,once,TRBD2,TRBJ2-3,TRBV6-2/TRBV6-3
TGCGCCAGCAGCTTGTCTAGCGGGAGGCCTGTTCCCTACAATGAGCAGTTCTTC,CASSLSSGRPVPYNEQFF,few,TRBD2,TRBJ2-1,TRBV5-1
TGTGCCATCAGTGAACAGGCCAGGAGCACAGATACGCAGTATTTT,CAISEQARSTDTQYF,once,.,TRBJ2-3,TRBV10-3
TGTGCCAGCAGTGGCCCAGGGGGCCTATACACTGAAGCTTTCTTT,CASSGPGGLYTEAFF,.,TRBD1,TRBJ1-1,TRBV25-1
TGTGCCAGCAGCCAACCGGGACAGGATAGGGAGTACTTC,CASSQPGQDREYF,few,TRBD1,TRBJ2-5,TRBV7-9
TGTGCCAGCAGTTCTAGCGGTGGAGGGGGCAATGAGCAGTTCTTC,CASSSSGGGGNEQFF,few,.,TRBJ2-1,TRBV12-3/TRBV12-4
TGCGCCAGCAGCTTGAGTCCACTGACAACACTACGGTTCTTC,CASSLSPLTTLRFF,few,.,TRBJ2-1,TRBV5-1
TGTGCCAGCAGCGTAGAGCGCCATGAGCAGTTCTTC,CASSVERHEQFF,few,.,TRBJ2-1,TRBV9
TGTGCCATCAGTGGGGACAGAGTGAACACTGAAGCTTTCTTT,CAISGDRVNTEAFF,.,TRBD1,TRBJ1-1,TRBV10-3
TGCGCCAGCAGCACCGACACCGCGCGGGAGACCCAGTACTTC,CASSTDTARETQYF,.,.,TRBJ2-5,TRBV5-1
TGTGCCAGCAGCTCCCGGACTAGCGGGGGTCTAGTAGATACGCAGTATTTT,CASSSRTSGGLVDTQYF,once,TRBD2,TRBJ2-3,TRBV7-9
TGCAGTGCTAACGGAGGGACCTACGAGCAGTACTTC,CSANGGTYEQYF,.,.,TRBJ2-7,TRBV20-1